Each of the 26 T cell receptor beta chains below was sequenced from the same sample in a study of blood T cell repertoires in COVID-19. Generated by immunoSEQ multiplex PCR, the TCRdb table keeps only in-frame clones and is missing some. This table holds over 300,000 clones, approximately 83% found once. Sequencing input: PBMCs or T cells enriched from blood (not recorded which). These receptors were taken from a man aged 30 to 45 who had recovered from COVID-19.

This clone was counted once. This sequence joins TRBV10-3 and TRBJ1-2; D is possibly TRBD1 (5 bases). Germline V gene sequence: CDR1 ENHRY, CDR2 SYGVKD. This CDR3 has 13 amino acids. The V gene lost 2 bases and the J gene lost 8 bases, with 12 bases spanning the gap. The CDR3: CAISEGGVGGYTF. In DNA form, the CDR3 reads TGTGCCATCAGTGAGGGAGGGGTGGGAGGCTACACCTTC.

The chain uses TRBV5-1 and TRBJ1-2, with TRBD1 matching 8 bases. V shed 3 bases and J 3 bases; nucleotides not matched to a gene: 10. The CDR3 runs to 16 residues. Germline lookup yields CDR1 SGHRS and CDR2 YFSETQ. The CDR3 bases are TGCGCCAGCAGCTGGGCGACAGGGGAAGGGGACTATGGCTACACCTTC. It codes for CASSWATGEGDYGYTF.

The chain recombines TRBV29-1 with TRBJ1-2; D unclear. Trimming cost V 1 base and J 8 bases, with 14 bases left between them. This CDR3 is built from 13 residues. Germline V gene data show CDR1 as SQVTM and CDR2 as ANQGSEA. The CDR3 sequence: CSVEAFGVIGYTF. As DNA, the CDR3 is TGCAGCGTTGAAGCCTTCGGGGTTATCGGCTACACCTTC. Looking up the rest from reference TRBV29-1 and TRBJ1-2 gives the full variable domain: SAVISQKPSRDICQRGTSLTIQCQVDSQVTMMFWYRQQPGQSLTLIATANQGSEATYESGFVIDKFPISRPNLTFSTLTVSNMSPEDSSIYLCSVEAFGVIGYTFGSGTRLTVV.

In DNA, the CDR3 is TGTGCCAGCAGTGAAGTCGGAGGGGTAAACATTCAGTACTTC. Translated, it gives CASSEVGGVNIQYF. This sequence joins TRBV6-1 and TRBJ2-4; perhaps TRBD2 as D (6 bases). This CDR3 comprises 14 residues. Trimming removed 1 base at V and 6 bases at J, with 10 bases between. Germline V gene sequence: CDR1 MNHNS, CDR2 SASEGT.

This chain links TRBV9 with TRBJ2-1; 9 bases fit TRBD1. The germline V gene encodes CDR1 SGDLS and CDR2 YYNGEE. Trimming at V came to 3 bases and at J to 9 bases, leaving 10 bases not matched to a gene. CDR3 size: 15 residues. For the CDR3, the DNA is TGTGCCAGCAGCGCCAACCGGGACAGGGTTACTGAGCAGTTCTTC. Translated: CASSANRDRVTEQFF.

The chain recombines TRBV12-3 or TRBV12-4 with TRBJ1-1; TRBD1 matches 7 bases. CDR3 length: 13 residues. V shed 7 bases and J 3 bases; nucleotides not matched to a gene: 5. The CDR3 spells CASTLQGYTEAFF. CDR3 nucleotide sequence: TGTGCCAGCACCCTACAGGGGTACACTGAAGCTTTCTTT.

This clone was picked up a small number of times. The gene calls are TRBV5-4 and TRBJ1-1; tentatively, D is TRBD1 (5 bases). The CDR3 loop spans 15 amino acids. V dropped 4 bases and J dropped 0 bases, with 13 bases sitting between them. Germline V gives CDR1 SGHNT, CDR2 YYREEE (reference sequence). The CDR3 DNA sequence: TGTGCCAGCAGCCCACAGGCAATCATGAACACTGAAGCTTTCTTT. Protein sequence: CASSPQAIMNTEAFF.

The J gene is TRBJ2-3, the V gene TRBV5-4, with TRBD1 identical over 8 bases. Germline V lookup: CDR1 SGHNT, CDR2 YYREEE (reference sequence). The CDR3 is 14 amino acids. J gave up 4 bases and V 6 bases, and 7 bases lay outside the gene matches. The CDR3 protein is CASNIDRGSDTQYF. CDR3 nucleotide sequence: TGTGCCAGCAACATAGACAGGGGATCAGATACGCAGTATTTT. Supplemented by reference TRBV5-4 and TRBJ2-3, the full variable domain reads ETGVTQSPTHLIKTRGQQVTLRCSSQSGHNTVSWYQQALGQGPQFIFQYYREEENGRGNFPPRFSGLQFPNYSSELNVNALELDDSALYLCASNIDRGSDTQYFGPGTRLTVL.

V is TRBV9 and J is TRBJ1-1; a weak D match, TRBD1 (5 bases). This CDR3 region has 14 residues. Trimming removed 2 bases from V and 1 base from J, with 9 bases in between. In germline, CDR1 is SGDLS, CDR2 YYNGEE. CDR3 sequence (DNA): TGTGCCAGCAGCGTGGGAGGGGAGAACACTGAAGCTTTCTTT. Protein sequence: CASSVGGENTEAFF. Variable domain in full (rest from reference TRBV9 and TRBJ1-1): DSGVTQTPKHLITATGQRVTLRCSPRSGDLSVYWYQQSLDQGLQFLIQYYNGEERAKGNILERFSAQQFPDLHSELNLSSLELGDSALYFCASSVGGENTEAFFGQGTRLTVV.

There are a few counts of this clone. The chain joins TRBV5-1 to TRBJ2-7; D is perhaps TRBD2 (6 bases). The CDR3 length is 15 residues. V gave up 4 bases and J gave up 3 bases, with 17 bases separating them. CDR1 is SGHRS, CDR2 YFSETQ, per germline. CDR3 region: CASSPYPMGGYEQYF. Here the CDR3 DNA reads TGCGCCAGCAGCCCATACCCGATGGGGGGCTACGAGCAGTACTTC.

The chain has TRBV6-1 and TRBJ2-5, with TRBD1 matching 7 bases. Germline trimming cut 2 bases from V and 5 bases from J; bases unmatched to any gene: 11. CDR3 length equals 16 residues. Germline V gene sequence: CDR1 MNHNS, CDR2 SASEGT. The CDR3 sequence is CASSEFDRASGETQYF. In DNA, the CDR3 is TGTGCCAGCAGTGAATTCGACAGGGCATCTGGGGAGACCCAGTACTTC.

The genes are TRBV7-9 and TRBJ2-7, with D possibly being TRBD2 (5 bases). Germline V lookup: CDR1 SEHNR, CDR2 FQNEAQ (reference sequence). The CDR3 is 17 amino acids. With 4 bases removed from V and 6 bases from J, the gap between germline ends came to 25 bases. The CDR3 is CASSSIRRSGNSGEQYF. The CDR3 DNA is TGTGCCAGCAGCTCCATCCGACGGTCGGGGAACAGCGGCGAGCAGTACTTC.

CDR3 region: CASSFGQTDSPLHF. The CDR3 DNA follows: TGCGCCAGCAGCTTCGGACAGACTGACTCACCCCTCCACTTT. The genes are TRBV5-1 and TRBJ1-6, with a possible D match to TRBD1 (6 bases). This CDR3 comprises 14 residues. Trimming took 2 bases from V and 10 from J, leaving 13 bases between them. CDR1 is SGHRS, CDR2 YFSETQ, per germline.

This rearrangement joins TRBV6-5 to TRBJ1-2, with TRBD1 identical over 7 bases. Germline CDR1 and CDR2: MNHEY and SVGAGI. The CDR3 covers 12 residues. V lost 6 bases to trimming and J lost 8 bases; unmatched junction nucleotides: 6. CDR3 bases: TGTGCCAGCAGAGACAGGGTGAGCGGCTACACCTTC. It specifies CASRDRVSGYTF.

The CDR3 protein is CASVKPGLNSPLHF. The CDR3, as DNA: TGCGCCAGCGTAAAGCCAGGCCTCAATTCACCCCTCCACTTT. The chain combines TRBV5-1 with TRBJ1-6; no definite D call. The V and J ends lost 7 bases and 7 bases respectively, with 15 bases between them. CDR3 length: 14 amino acids. Looked up from germline, CDR1 is SGHRS and CDR2 is YFSETQ.

The gene calls are TRBV4-1 and TRBJ2-3; 9 bases are a match to TRBD2. The germline V gene has CDR1 MGHRA and CDR2 YSYEKL. CDR3 size: 15 residues. Trimming cost V 1 base and J 4 bases; bases outside gene matches: 3. The CDR3 loop reads CASSQVGLAPDTQYF. The CDR3 DNA follows: TGCGCCAGCAGCCAAGTCGGACTAGCGCCAGATACGCAGTATTTT.

The rearrangement joins TRBV5-6 to TRBJ1-2; the match to TRBD1 covers 8 bases. The junction had 11 bases not matched to a gene; V was cut back by 0 bases and J by 4 bases. This CDR3 has 17 amino acids. Germline-derived CDR1 and CDR2 are SGHDT and YYEEEE. CDR3 in DNA: TGTGCCAGCAGCTTGGGGACAGGGTATGCCAGGGCCTATGGCTACACCTTC. Residues: CASSLGTGYARAYGYTF.

This clone was seen more than once but under ten times. The chain joins TRBV20-1 to TRBJ1-2, with a possible D match to TRBD1 (5 bases). This CDR3 contains 11 residues. V lost 4 bases to trimming and J lost 5 bases, with 8 bases between them. Germline V gene sequence: CDR1 DFQATT, CDR2 SNEGSKA (reference sequence). The chain's CDR3 is CSANRGYGYTF. For the CDR3, the DNA is TGCAGTGCTAATAGGGGTTATGGCTACACCTTC.

The chain combines TRBV27 with TRBJ1-1; D is unresolved. The CDR3 extends over 15 amino acids. Trimming removed 8 bases at V and 0 bases at J, with 16 bases between. The V gene's germline CDR1 is MNHEY and CDR2 SMNVEV (reference sequence). CDR3 in DNA: TGTGCCAGCTCTCGCCGCGGGGTCATGAACACTGAAGCTTTCTTT. It yields the protein CASSRRGVMNTEAFF.

In its sample, this clone ranks as medium-sized. The gene calls are TRBV9 and TRBJ2-2, with 10 bases matching TRBD1. After removal of 0 bases from V and 2 bases from J, the junction contained 4 bases not matched to a gene. The CDR3 covers 17 residues. CDR1 and CDR2 (germline): SGDLS, YYNGEE. CDR3 protein: CASSVARDRGNTGELFF. CDR3 nucleotides: TGTGCCAGCAGCGTAGCGAGGGACAGGGGAAACACCGGGGAGCTGTTTTTT.

The rearrangement joins TRBV9 to TRBJ1-4, with D tentatively TRBD1 (5 bases). The V end lost 0 bases, the J end lost 7 bases, and 13 bases lay between the germline ends. Germline V gene lookup returns CDR1 SGDLS and CDR2 YYNGEE. CDR3 length equals 15 residues. The CDR3 coding sequence is TGTGCCAGCAGCGTAGAATCAGGGAAGGGTGAAAAACTGTTTTTT. Encoded protein: CASSVESGKGEKLFF.

The chain is built from TRBV7-9 and TRBJ1-1; D might be TRBD1 (5 bases). The length of the CDR3 is 13 residues. Germline V gene sequence: CDR1 SEHNR, CDR2 FQNEAQ (reference sequence). Trimming left V 2 bases short and J 6 bases short, with 10 bases between. CDR3: CASSLQGGSEAFF. The CDR3 DNA reads TGTGCCAGCAGCTTACAGGGAGGGTCTGAAGCTTTCTTT.

The V gene is TRBV9, the J gene TRBJ1-5; D is unclear. Germline V gene sequence: CDR1 SGDLS, CDR2 YYNGEE. Trimming stripped 0 bases from V and 4 bases from J, with 11 bases between. The CDR3 is made up of 15 amino acids. CDR3 coding DNA: TGTGCCAGCAGCGTAGGAGGGTTACCGAATCAGCCCCAGCATTTT. As protein: CASSVGGLPNQPQHF.

This chain connects TRBV5-7 to TRBJ1-2, with a possible D match to TRBD1 (6 bases). TRBV5-7 is annotated as an ORF whose role is uncertain. V was cut by 0 bases and J by 6 bases, with 12 bases left in between. The CDR3 extends over 14 amino acids. The CDR3 reads CASSLAQGPDGYTF. CDR3 coding DNA: TGTGCCAGCAGCTTGGCTCAGGGGCCAGATGGCTACACCTTC.

This chain joins TRBV7-9 and TRBJ1-2, with TRBD1 matching 12 bases. CDR1 and CDR2 (germline): SEHNR, FQNEAQ (reference sequence). J was trimmed by 8 bases and V by 7 bases; bases with no gene match: 8. The CDR3 extends over 14 amino acids. The DNA of the CDR3 is TGTGCCAGCAACCACCGGGACAGGGGGCAGGGCTACACCTTC. The encoded protein is CASNHRDRGQGYTF.

Only one count was recorded for this clone. The rearrangement joins TRBV9 to TRBJ2-3; D possibly corresponds to TRBD1 (6 bases). V lost 4 bases and J lost 1, with 13 bases in between. This CDR3 comprises 15 residues. Germline values: CDR1 SGDLS, CDR2 YYNGEE. The CDR3 coding sequence is TGTGCCAGCAGCCCGACAGGCTATGGCACAGATACGCAGTATTTT. Protein sequence: CASSPTGYGTDTQYF. The whole variable domain, remainder taken from reference TRBV9 and TRBJ2-3, is DSGVTQTPKHLITATGQRVTLRCSPRSGDLSVYWYQQSLDQGLQFLIQYYNGEERAKGNILERFSAQQFPDLHSELNLSSLELGDSALYFCASSPTGYGTDTQYFGPGTRLTVL.